This T cell receptor (beta chain) was recorded in a study of neurological immune-mediated disorders. It was by 5'RACE with 10-nucleotide random UMIs that the cDNA was made. TCRdb ran MiXCR on the 5' RACE reads and lists one entry per CDR3 protein. The table records fewer than 20,000 distinct CDR3 sequences, about 15% of them present only once. This clonotype appeared many times. Unsorted libraries were derived from 2 million PBMCs stored at -80 C. The CDR3 has 11 residues. The germline V gene encodes CDR1 ENHRY and CDR2 SYGVKD. Trimming removed 6 bases at V and 8 bases at J, with 10 bases between. The clonotype comes from a man between 60 and 70 years old with HTLV-1-associated myelopathy (HAM/TSP). The chain couples TRBV10-3 to TRBJ1-1; no definite D call. Sequenced sample: PBMCs. CDR3: CAISQLQEAFF. The CDR3 DNA follows: TGTGCCATCAGCCAATTGCAGGAAGCTTTCTTT.